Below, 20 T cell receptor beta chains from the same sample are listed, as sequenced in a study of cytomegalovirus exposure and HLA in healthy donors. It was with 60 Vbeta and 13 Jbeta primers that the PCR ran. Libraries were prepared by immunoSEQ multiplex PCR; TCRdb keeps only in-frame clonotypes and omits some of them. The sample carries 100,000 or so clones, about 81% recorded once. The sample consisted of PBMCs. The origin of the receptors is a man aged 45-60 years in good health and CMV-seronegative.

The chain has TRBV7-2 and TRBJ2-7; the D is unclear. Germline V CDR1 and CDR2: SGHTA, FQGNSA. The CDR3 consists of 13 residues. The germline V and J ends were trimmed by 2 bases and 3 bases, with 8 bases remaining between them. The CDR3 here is CASSLTRFYEQYF. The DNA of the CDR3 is TGTGCCAGCAGCTTAACCAGATTCTACGAGCAGTACTTC.

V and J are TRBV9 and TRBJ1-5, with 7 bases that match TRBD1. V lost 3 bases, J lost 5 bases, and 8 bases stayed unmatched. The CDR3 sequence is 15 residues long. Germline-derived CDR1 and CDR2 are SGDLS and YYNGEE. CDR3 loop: CASSAEGASHQPQHF. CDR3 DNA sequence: TGTGCCAGCAGCGCGGAGGGGGCGTCGCATCAGCCCCAGCATTTT.

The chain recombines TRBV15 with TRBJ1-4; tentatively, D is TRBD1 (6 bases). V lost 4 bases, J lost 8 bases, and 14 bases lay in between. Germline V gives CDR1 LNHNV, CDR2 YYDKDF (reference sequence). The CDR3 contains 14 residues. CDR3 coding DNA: TGTGCCACCAGCACCACACAGGGTCGAGAAAAACTGTTTTTT. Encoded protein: CATSTTQGREKLFF. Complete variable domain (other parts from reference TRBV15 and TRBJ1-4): DAMVIQNPRYQVTQFGKPVTLSCSQTLNHNVMYWYQQKSSQAPKLLFHYYDKDFNNEADTPDNFQSRRPNTSFCFLDIRSPGLGDTAMYLCATSTTQGREKLFFGSGTQLSVL.

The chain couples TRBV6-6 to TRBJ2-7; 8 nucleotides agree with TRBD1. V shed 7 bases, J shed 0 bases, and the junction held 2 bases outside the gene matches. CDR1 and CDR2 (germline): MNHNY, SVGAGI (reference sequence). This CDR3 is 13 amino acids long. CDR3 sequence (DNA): TGTGCCAGCAAAACAGGGGGCTCCTACGAGCAGTACTTC. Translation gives CASKTGGSYEQYF.

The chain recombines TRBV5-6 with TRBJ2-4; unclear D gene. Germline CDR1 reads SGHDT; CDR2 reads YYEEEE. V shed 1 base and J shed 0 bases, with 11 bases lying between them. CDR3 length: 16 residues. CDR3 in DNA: TGTGCCAGCAGCTTGATTTCCTTTCTAGCCAAAAACATTCAGTACTTC. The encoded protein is CASSLISFLAKNIQYF.

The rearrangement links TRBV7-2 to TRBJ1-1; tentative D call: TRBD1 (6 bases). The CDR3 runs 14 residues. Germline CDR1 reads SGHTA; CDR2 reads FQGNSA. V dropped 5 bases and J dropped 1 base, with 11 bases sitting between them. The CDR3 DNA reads TGTGCCAGCAGCGTACAGGGAAAGAACACTGAAGCTTTCTTT. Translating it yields CASSVQGKNTEAFF. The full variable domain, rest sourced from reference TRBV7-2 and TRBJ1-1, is GAGVSQSPSNKVTEKGKDVELRCDPISGHTALYWYRQSLGQGLEFLIYFQGNSAPDKSGLPSDRFSAERTGGSVSTLTIQRTQQEDSAVYLCASSVQGKNTEAFFGQGTRLTVV.

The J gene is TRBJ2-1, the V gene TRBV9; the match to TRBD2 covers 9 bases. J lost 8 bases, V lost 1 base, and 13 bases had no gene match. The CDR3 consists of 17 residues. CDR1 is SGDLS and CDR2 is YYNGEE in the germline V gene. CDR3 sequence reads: CASSVSLPLAGLDEQFF. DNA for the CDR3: TGTGCCAGCAGCGTATCCCTACCCCTAGCGGGATTGGATGAGCAGTTCTTC.

CDR3 coding DNA: TGTGCCTGGACCGGTGACAGCCAAGAGACCCAGTACTTC. Residues: CAWTGDSQETQYF. The chain couples TRBV30 to TRBJ2-5; possibly TRBD1 for D (5 bases). V gave up 4 bases and J gave up 1 base, with 10 bases separating them. The CDR3 covers 13 residues. Looked up from germline, CDR1 is GTSNPN and CDR2 is SVGIG (reference sequence).

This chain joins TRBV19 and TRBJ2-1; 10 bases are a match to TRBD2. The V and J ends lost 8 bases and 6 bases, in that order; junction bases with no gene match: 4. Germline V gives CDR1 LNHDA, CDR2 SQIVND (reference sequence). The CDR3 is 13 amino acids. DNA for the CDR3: TGTGCCAGTTCTAGCGGGAGTGTCAATGAGCAGTTCTTC. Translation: CASSSGSVNEQFF.

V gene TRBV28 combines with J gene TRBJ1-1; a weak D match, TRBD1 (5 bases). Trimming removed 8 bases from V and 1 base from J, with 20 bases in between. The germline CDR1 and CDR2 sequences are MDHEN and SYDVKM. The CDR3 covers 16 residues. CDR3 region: CASPRPGGVWNTEAFF. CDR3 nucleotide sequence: TGTGCCAGCCCTCGTCCGGGGGGGGTTTGGAACACTGAAGCTTTCTTT.

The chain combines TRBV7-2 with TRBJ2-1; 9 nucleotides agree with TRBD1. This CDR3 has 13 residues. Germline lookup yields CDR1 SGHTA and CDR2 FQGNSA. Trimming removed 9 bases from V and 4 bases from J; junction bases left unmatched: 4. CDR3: CASSGQGYNEQFF. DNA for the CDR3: TGTGCCAGTTCGGGACAGGGTTACAATGAGCAGTTCTTC.

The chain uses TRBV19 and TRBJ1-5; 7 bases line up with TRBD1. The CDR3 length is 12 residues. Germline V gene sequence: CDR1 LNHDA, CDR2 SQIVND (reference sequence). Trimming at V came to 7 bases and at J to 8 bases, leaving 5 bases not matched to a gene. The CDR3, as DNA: TGTGCCAGTACCAACAGGGGTGAGCCCCAGCATTTT. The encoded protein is CASTNRGEPQHF.

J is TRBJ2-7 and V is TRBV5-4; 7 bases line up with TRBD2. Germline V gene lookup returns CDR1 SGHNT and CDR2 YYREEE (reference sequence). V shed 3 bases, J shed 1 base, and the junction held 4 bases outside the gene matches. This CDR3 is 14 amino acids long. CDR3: CASSSDGGSYEQYF. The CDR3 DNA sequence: TGTGCCAGCAGCTCGGACGGGGGGTCCTACGAGCAGTACTTC.

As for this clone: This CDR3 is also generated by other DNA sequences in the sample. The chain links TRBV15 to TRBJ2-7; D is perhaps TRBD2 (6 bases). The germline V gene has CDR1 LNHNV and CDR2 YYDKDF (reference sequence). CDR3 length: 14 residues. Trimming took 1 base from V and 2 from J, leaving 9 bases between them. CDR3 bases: TGTGCCACCAGCAGAGCGCGGGGAGCCTACGAGCAGTACTTC. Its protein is CATSRARGAYEQYF.

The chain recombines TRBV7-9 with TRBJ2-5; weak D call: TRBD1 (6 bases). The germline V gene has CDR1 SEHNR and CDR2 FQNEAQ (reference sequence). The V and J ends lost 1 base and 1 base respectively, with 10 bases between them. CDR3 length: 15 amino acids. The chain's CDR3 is CASSLGPTGQETQYF. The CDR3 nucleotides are TGTGCCAGCAGCTTAGGGCCGACAGGCCAAGAGACCCAGTACTTC.

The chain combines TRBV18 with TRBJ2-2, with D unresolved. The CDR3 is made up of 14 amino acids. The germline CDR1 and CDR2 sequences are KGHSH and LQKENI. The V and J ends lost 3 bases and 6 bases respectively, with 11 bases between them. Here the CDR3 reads CASSPLRNPGELFF. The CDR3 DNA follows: TGTGCCAGCTCACCCCTGAGAAACCCCGGGGAGCTGTTTTTT.

Written as DNA, the CDR3 is TGTGCCAGCAGTATCCGGGACAGGAGGGCCTACGAGCAGTACTTC. It is translated as CASSIRDRRAYEQYF. The chain employs TRBV28 and TRBJ2-5; TRBD1 matches at 8 bases. The DNA end is more similar to TRBJ2-7, so the J call may be wrong. Germline V gene data show CDR1 as MDHEN and CDR2 as SYDVKM. The CDR3 sequence is 15 residues long.

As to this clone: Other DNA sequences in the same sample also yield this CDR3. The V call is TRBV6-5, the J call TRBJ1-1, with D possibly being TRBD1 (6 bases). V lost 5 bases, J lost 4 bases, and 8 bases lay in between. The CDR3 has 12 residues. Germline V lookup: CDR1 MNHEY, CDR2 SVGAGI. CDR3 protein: CASSRGGTEAFF. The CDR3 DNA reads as TGTGCCAGCAGTCGAGGGGGCACTGAAGCTTTCTTT.

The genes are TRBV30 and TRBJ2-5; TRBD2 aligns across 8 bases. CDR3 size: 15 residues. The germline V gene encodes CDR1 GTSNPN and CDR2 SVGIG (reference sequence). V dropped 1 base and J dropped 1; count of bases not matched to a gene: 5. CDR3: CAWSGAGTSQETQYF. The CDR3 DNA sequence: TGTGCCTGGAGTGGGGCCGGGACTAGCCAAGAGACCCAGTACTTC.

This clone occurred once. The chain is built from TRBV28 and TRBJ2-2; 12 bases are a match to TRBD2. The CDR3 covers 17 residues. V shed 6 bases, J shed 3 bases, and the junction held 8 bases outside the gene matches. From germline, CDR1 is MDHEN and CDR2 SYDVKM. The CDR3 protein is CASRPLRLAGDTGELFF. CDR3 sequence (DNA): TGTGCCAGCAGGCCCCTGAGACTAGCGGGGGACACCGGGGAGCTGTTTTTT.